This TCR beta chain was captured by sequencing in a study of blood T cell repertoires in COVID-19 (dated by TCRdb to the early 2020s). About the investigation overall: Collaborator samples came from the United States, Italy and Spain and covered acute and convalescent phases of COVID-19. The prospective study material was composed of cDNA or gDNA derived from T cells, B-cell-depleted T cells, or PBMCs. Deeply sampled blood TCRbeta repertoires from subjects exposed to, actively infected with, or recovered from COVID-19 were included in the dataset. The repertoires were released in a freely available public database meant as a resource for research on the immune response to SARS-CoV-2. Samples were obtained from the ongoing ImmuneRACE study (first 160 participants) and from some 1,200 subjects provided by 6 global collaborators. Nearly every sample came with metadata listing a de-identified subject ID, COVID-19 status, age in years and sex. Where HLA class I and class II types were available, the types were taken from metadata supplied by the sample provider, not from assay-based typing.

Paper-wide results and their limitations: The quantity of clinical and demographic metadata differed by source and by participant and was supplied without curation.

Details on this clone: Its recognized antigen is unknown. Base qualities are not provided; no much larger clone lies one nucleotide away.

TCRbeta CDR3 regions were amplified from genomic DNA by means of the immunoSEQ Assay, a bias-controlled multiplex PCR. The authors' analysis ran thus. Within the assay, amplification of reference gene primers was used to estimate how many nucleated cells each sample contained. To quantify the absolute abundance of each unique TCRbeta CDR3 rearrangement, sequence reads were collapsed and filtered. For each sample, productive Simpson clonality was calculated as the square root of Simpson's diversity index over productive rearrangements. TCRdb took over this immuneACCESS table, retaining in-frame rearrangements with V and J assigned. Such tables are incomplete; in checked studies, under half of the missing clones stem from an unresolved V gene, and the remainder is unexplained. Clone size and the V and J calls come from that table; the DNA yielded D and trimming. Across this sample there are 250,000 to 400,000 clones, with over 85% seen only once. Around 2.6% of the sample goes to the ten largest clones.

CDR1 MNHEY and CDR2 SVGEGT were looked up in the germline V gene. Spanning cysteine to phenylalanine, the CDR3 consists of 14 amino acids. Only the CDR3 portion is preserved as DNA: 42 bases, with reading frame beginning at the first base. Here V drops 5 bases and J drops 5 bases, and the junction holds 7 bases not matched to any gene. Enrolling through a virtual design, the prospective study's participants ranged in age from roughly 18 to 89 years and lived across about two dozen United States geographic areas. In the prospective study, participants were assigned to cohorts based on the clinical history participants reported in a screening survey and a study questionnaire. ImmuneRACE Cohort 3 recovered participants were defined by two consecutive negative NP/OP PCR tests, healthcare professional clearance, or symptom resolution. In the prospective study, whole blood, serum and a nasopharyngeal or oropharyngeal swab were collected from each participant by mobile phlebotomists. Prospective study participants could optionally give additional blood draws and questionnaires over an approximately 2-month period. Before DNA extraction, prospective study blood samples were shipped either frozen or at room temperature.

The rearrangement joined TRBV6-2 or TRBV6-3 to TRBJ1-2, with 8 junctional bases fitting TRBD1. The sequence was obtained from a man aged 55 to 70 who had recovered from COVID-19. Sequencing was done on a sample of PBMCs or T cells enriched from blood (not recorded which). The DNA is TGTGCCAGCAGTCTCATGACAGGGGCATATGGCTACACCTTC. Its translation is CASSLMTGAYGYTF.